The TCR beta chain under discussion was sequenced for a study of spatial heterogeneity in lung cancer. Study as a whole: Correlation of TCR transcript counts in tumor regions with a T cell module score from matched bulk RNA-seq was strong. Raw reads showed each unique TCR and UMI combination turning up more than ten times on average.

The CDR3 has 11 amino acids. V lost 7 bases and J lost 5, with 12 bases in between. Germline values: CDR1 SQVTM, CDR2 ANQGSEA. Sample time point: sample taken at primary tumor resection. Samples were donated by 72 untreated early-stage non-small cell lung cancer patients. Material for sequencing was whole RNA from tumor, nontumor lung or frozen PBMC, left unsorted. TCRdb reprocessed the 5' RACE reads with MiXCR, giving one entry per CDR3 protein. Of 5,300 or so distinct CDR3 sequences listed, roughly 8.1% are singletons. Notes on the study in general: Expanded alpha and beta TCR counts within tumors tracked tumor mutation counts.

This clonotype has just a few counts. Antigen: not known. The material sequenced was lung tumor tissue, taken at surgery. This receptor was obtained from a male donor with early-stage non-small cell lung cancer. The chain combines TRBV29-1 with TRBJ2-7; D possibly corresponds to TRBD1 (6 bases). In DNA form, the CDR3 reads TGCAGCGCCATACAGGGAAACGAGCAGTACTTC. Translation: CSAIQGNEQYF.